This T cell receptor beta chain was sequenced for a study of regulatory T cells in long-lasting Graves disease. Across the study: Graves' disease counted as persistent after over 5 years of antithyroid drugs with positive TSH receptor antibodies. Whole-study results and caveats: TRBV28, TRBJ1-2 and TRBJ2-5 were segments that persistent disease favored. Fewer public clonotypes were shared by new patients (roughly 910) than by persistent patients (about 2,500).

V was trimmed by 6 bases and J by 0 bases, leaving 15 bases between them. The CDR3 contains 16 residues. Library construction for TCR beta used iRepertoire HTBI primers and Arm-PCR of CDR3 regions. TCRdb passed the multiplex PCR reads through MiXCR, listing each CDR3 protein once. This table has roughly 400,000 distinct CDR3 sequences, around a fifth appearing once. At least ten counts were recorded for this clonotype. The antigen is not known. Indicated time point: persistent/refractory GD, antithyroid drugs over 5 years with positive TRAb. After RNA was extracted from PBMCs, the TCR library was made from it.

The TCR sequence derives from a female donor with Graves disease. V usage is TRBV12-3 or TRBV12-4 and J usage is TRBJ2-4, with D possibly matching TRBD1 (6 bases). This specimen consisted of peripheral blood mononuclear cells (PBMCs), obtained when the disease was refractory, from a patient treated with antithyroid drugs. This chain's CDR3 is CASRTQGPKAKNIQYF. The CDR3 nucleotides are TGTGCCAGCAGGACTCAGGGGCCAAAAGCCAAAAACATTCAGTACTTC.